Shown below are 17 T cell receptor beta chains from a single sample sequenced in a study of naive and memory T cell subsets. Four PCR rounds used nested alpha and beta constant region primers plus the SP2 primer. Each CDR3 protein gets one entry after TCRdb re-called the 5' RACE reads with MiXCR. The data hold approximately 30,000 distinct CDR3 sequences, with approximately 15% observed a single time. An oligonucleotide containing a UMI was ligated to the 3' end of TCR cDNA. The receptor set was obtained from a female donor in good health.

This clonotype was observed many times. The chain employs TRBV2 and TRBJ2-5; weak D call: TRBD2 (5 bases). The CDR3 consists of 14 residues. V dropped 6 bases and J dropped 1 base, with 12 bases sitting between them. Looked up from germline, CDR1 is SNHLY and CDR2 is FYNNEI. CDR3 DNA sequence: TGTGCCAGCAGCCTAGCTAGGCTCCAAGAGACCCAGTACTTC. Encoded protein: CASSLARLQETQYF.

By proportion, this clonotype is medium-sized. The J gene is TRBJ2-1, the V gene TRBV20-1; possibly TRBD2 for D (6 bases). The V end lost 6 bases, the J end lost 3 bases, and 12 bases lay between the germline ends. Germline-derived CDR1 and CDR2 are DFQATT and SNEGSKA (reference sequence). This CDR3 region has 13 residues. This CDR3 reads CSAGLDYYNEQFF. The DNA for the CDR3 is TGCAGTGCGGGACTGGATTACTACAATGAGCAGTTCTTC.

This clonotype is medium-sized by share. This chain links TRBV18 with TRBJ1-4, with D possibly matching TRBD1 (5 bases). V shed 3 bases and J shed 8 bases, with 10 bases lying between them. From germline, CDR1 is KGHSH and CDR2 LQKENI. The CDR3 spans 13 residues. This chain's CDR3 is CASSPGTGEKLFF. DNA of the CDR3: TGTGCCAGCTCACCCGGGACTGGCGAAAAACTGTTTTTT.

This sequence joins TRBV12-3 or TRBV12-4 and TRBJ2-3, with no clear D. With 7 bases removed from V and 2 bases from J, the gap between germline ends came to 10 bases. The CDR3 runs 13 residues. This CDR3 reads CASNSGLTDTQYF. Written as DNA, the CDR3 is TGTGCCAGCAATTCTGGGCTCACAGATACGCAGTATTTT.

This clonotype appeared many times. V gene TRBV3-1 combines with J gene TRBJ1-6; D is ambiguous. Germline V gene sequence: CDR1 LGHDT, CDR2 YNNKEL (reference sequence). The ends were cut back, 4 bases at V and 14 bases at J, with 18 bases in the middle. This CDR3 spans 14 amino acids. In nucleotides, the CDR3 is TGTGCCAGCAGCCCCCCGAATTTAGACACAACCCTCCACTTT. Translation gives CASSPPNLDTTLHF.

This clonotype was recorded many times. V gene TRBV20-1 combines with J gene TRBJ1-4; tentative D call: TRBD1 (5 bases). Germline V gene sequence: CDR1 DFQATT, CDR2 SNEGSKA (reference sequence). Trimming cost V 6 bases and J 8 bases, with 25 bases left between them. This CDR3 is 16 amino acids long. This CDR3 reads CSAKPRRGGLEEKLFF. CDR3 bases: TGCAGTGCAAAACCGAGGCGTGGGGGTCTAGAGGAAAAACTGTTTTTT.

This clonotype was detected ten times or more. The V gene is TRBV7-6, the J gene TRBJ2-5; 8 nucleotides agree with TRBD1. With 3 bases clipped from V and 4 bases from J, the junction kept 7 bases outside the gene matches. The CDR3 extends over 15 amino acids. The germline V gene has CDR1 SGHVS and CDR2 FNYEAQ. This CDR3 is CASSFGQGKIETQYF. CDR3 DNA: TGTGCCAGCAGCTTTGGACAGGGCAAAATAGAGACCCAGTACTTC.

V gene TRBV19 combines with J gene TRBJ2-5; TRBD2 might be the D (5 bases). Germline V gives CDR1 LNHDA, CDR2 SQIVND (reference sequence). The CDR3 is 18 amino acids. V lost 7 bases, J lost 3 bases, and 27 bases lay in between. The CDR3 region has the DNA TGTGCCAGTACCCCATATTCATCTTCCTCAATAGCGAAAGAGACCCAGTACTTC. Its translation is CASTPYSSSSIAKETQYF.

Ten or more counts support this clonotype. The rearrangement links TRBV10-1 to TRBJ1-2; D not certain. Germline CDR1 WNHNN, CDR2 SYGVQD (reference sequence). The CDR3 has 14 residues. V was pared by 7 bases and J by 6 bases, with 18 bases between. The CDR3 DNA reads TGCGCCAGCAAGTTGGGAAGGTTGCGGAATGGCTACACCTTC. Amino acids: CASKLGRLRNGYTF.

This clonotype is labeled as medium-sized (0.01 to 0.1%). The CDR3 sequence is CASSAGLAGVFEQFF. CDR3 DNA: TGTGCCAGCAGCGCGGGACTAGCGGGGGTTTTTGAGCAGTTCTTC. This sequence joins TRBV7-2 and TRBJ2-1, with 14 positions matching TRBD2. Trimming took 5 bases from V and 9 from J; bases not matched to a gene: 6. The CDR3 is 15 amino acids. Germline V gives CDR1 SGHTA, CDR2 FQGNSA.

The chain is built from TRBV5-1 and TRBJ2-1; possibly TRBD2 for D (5 bases). The germline V and J ends were trimmed by 1 base and 5 bases, with 16 bases remaining between them. Germline loops: CDR1 SGHRS, CDR2 YFSETQ. The CDR3 extends over 16 amino acids. DNA for the CDR3: TGCGCCAGCAGCTTGTTGGCTAGCCGGAATAACAATGAGCAGTTCTTC. It is translated as CASSLLASRNNNEQFF. Drawing the rest from reference TRBV5-1 and TRBJ2-1, the complete variable domain is KAGVTQTPRYLIKTRGQQVTLSCSPISGHRSVSWYQQTPGQGLQFLFEYFSETQRNKGNFPGRFSGRQFSNSRSEMNVSTLELGDSALYLCASSLLASRNNNEQFFGPGTRLTVL.

The CDR3, as DNA: TGTGCCAGCAGCTTAGGGGCGATTGGGACAACTCAAGAGACCCAGTACTTC. Its protein product is CASSLGAIGTTQETQYF. This chain links TRBV7-2 with TRBJ2-5; TRBD1 might be the D (6 bases). CDR1 SGHTA and CDR2 FQGNSA come from the germline V gene. V was shortened by 1 base and J by 2 bases, with 17 bases between the two germline ends. This CDR3 region has 17 residues.

There are a few counts of this clonotype. This chain joins TRBV6-5 and TRBJ2-2; D is ambiguous. The CDR3 is 15 amino acids. Germline lookup yields CDR1 MNHEY and CDR2 SVGAGI. V was shortened by 6 bases and J by 5 bases, with 16 bases between the two germline ends. CDR3 sequence reads: CASSLVKHWTGELFF. CDR3 coding DNA: TGTGCCAGCAGCCTGGTCAAGCACTGGACCGGGGAGCTGTTTTTT.

This clonotype was counted ten times or more. The chain employs TRBV20-1 and TRBJ2-5; 7 bases are shared with TRBD1. V was pared by 2 bases and J by 7 bases, with 4 bases of the junction left unmatched. Germline-derived CDR1 and CDR2 are DFQATT and SNEGSKA (reference sequence). The CDR3 totals 12 residues. CDR3 in DNA: TGCAGTGCTAGAACAGGGGATGTGACCCAGTACTTC. As protein: CSARTGDVTQYF.

This clonotype has at least ten counts. The chain carries TRBV29-1 and TRBJ2-5, with 8 bases aligning to TRBD2. Germline CDR1 SQVTM, CDR2 ANQGSEA. The CDR3 extends over 14 amino acids. V was pared by 4 bases and J by 0 bases, with 4 bases of the junction left unmatched. CDR3 region: CSVGGGRDQETQYF. CDR3 in DNA: TGCAGCGTTGGCGGGGGGAGAGACCAAGAGACCCAGTACTTC. Variable domain in full (rest from reference TRBV29-1 and TRBJ2-5): SAVISQKPSRDICQRGTSLTIQCQVDSQVTMMFWYRQQPGQSLTLIATANQGSEATYESGFVIDKFPISRPNLTFSTLTVSNMSPEDSSIYLCSVGGGRDQETQYFGPGTRLLVL.

The sample holds many counts of this clonotype. This chain's CDR3 is CSARDPRLNTEAFF. The CDR3, as DNA: TGCAGTGCTAGAGATCCCAGGTTGAACACTGAAGCTTTCTTT. The chain joins TRBV20-1 to TRBJ1-1, with D uncertain. CDR1 is DFQATT and CDR2 is SNEGSKA in the germline V gene (reference sequence). V gave up 0 bases and J gave up 0 bases, with 8 bases separating them. The CDR3 consists of 14 residues.

This clonotype was found a few times. The chain is built from TRBV29-1 and TRBJ2-1, with TRBD2 matching over 7 bases. J gave up 6 bases and V 3 bases, and 11 bases lay outside the gene matches. CDR3 length: 15 amino acids. From germline, CDR1 is SQVTM and CDR2 ANQGSEA. This chain's CDR3 is CSVEGDGGSVNEQFF. Written as DNA, the CDR3 is TGCAGCGTTGAGGGGGACGGGGGGTCCGTCAATGAGCAGTTCTTC.